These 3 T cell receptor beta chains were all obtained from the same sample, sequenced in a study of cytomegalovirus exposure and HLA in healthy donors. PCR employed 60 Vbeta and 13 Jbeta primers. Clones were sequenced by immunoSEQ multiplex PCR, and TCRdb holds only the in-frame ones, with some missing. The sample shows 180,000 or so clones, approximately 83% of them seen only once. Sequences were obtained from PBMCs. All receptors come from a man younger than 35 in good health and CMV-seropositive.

The CDR3: CASSLTSGVVHEQFF. In DNA, the CDR3 is TGTGCCAGCAGCCTAACTAGCGGGGTTGTCCATGAGCAGTTCTTC. This sequence joins TRBV14 and TRBJ2-1, with 10 bases lining up with TRBD2. This CDR3 is 15 amino acids long. The V gene end was trimmed by 4 bases and the J gene end by 8 bases; junction bases not matched to a gene: 8. From germline, CDR1 is SGHDN and CDR2 FVKESK.

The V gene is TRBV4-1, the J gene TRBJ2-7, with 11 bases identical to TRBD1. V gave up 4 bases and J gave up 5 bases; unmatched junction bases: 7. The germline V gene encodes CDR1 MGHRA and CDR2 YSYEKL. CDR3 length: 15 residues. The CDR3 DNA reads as TGCGCCAGCAGCCCCCGGGACAGGGGGTTAGACGAGCAGTACTTC. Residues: CASSPRDRGLDEQYF.

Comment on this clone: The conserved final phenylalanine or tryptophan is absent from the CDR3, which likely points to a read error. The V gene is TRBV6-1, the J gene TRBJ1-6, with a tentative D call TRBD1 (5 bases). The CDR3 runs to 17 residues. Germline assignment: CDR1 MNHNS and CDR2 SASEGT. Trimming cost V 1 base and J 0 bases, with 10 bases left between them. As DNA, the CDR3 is TGTGCCAGCAGTGAAGTCGGGGGGAGCTCCTATAATTCACCCCTCCACCTT. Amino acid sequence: CASSEVGGSSYNSPLHL.